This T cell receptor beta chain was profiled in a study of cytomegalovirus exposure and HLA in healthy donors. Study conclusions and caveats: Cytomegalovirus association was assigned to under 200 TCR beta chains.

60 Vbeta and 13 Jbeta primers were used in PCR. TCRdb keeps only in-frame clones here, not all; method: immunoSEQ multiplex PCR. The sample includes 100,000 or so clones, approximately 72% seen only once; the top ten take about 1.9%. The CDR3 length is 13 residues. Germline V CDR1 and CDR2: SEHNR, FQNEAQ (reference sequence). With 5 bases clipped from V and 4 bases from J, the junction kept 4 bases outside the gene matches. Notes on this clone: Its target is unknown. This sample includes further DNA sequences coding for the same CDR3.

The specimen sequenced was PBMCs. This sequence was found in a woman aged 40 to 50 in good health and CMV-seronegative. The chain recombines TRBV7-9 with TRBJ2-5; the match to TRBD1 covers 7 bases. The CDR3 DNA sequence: TGTGCCAGCAGCCCGAGGGGGCCAGAGACCCAGTACTTC. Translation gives CASSPRGPETQYF.